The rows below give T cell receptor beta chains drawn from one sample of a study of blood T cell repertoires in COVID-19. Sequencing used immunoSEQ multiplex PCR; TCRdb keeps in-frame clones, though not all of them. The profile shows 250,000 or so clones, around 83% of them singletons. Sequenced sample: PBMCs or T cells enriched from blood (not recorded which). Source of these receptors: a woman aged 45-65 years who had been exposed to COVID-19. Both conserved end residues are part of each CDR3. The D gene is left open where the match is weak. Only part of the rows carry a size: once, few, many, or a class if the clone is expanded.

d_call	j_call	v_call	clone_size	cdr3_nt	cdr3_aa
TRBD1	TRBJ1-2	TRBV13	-	TGTGCCAGCAGCTTTAGGGCAGGGGGCGACTATGGCTACACCTTC	CASSFRAGGDYGYTF
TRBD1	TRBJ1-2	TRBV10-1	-	TGCGCCAGCAGTGTGGACAGGGCGAATGGCTACACCTTC	CASSVDRANGYTF
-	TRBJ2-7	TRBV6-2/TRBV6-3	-	TGTGCCAGCAGCCTTGTGGGGCGGCTCTACGAGCAGTACTTC	CASSLVGRLYEQYF
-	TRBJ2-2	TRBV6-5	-	TGTGCCAGCAGTTACGGGGCTTACACCGGGGAGCTGTTTTTT	CASSYGAYTGELFF
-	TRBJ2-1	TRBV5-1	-	TGCGCCAGCAGCTTGGGAGGGAGTAATGAGCAGTTCTTC	CASSLGGSNEQFF
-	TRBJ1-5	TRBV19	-	TGTGCCAGTAATACAGGGCATCAGCCCCAGCATTTT	CASNTGHQPQHF
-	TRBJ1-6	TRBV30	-	TGTGCCTGGGCTGTACAGGCCTCACCCCTCCACTTT	CAWAVQASPLHF
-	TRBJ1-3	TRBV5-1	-	TGCGCCAGCAGACAAACAGGGACGGCTGGAAACACCATATATTTT	CASRQTGTAGNTIYF
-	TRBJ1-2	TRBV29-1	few	TGCAGCGTTGAAGGTGGAGGCAGAGCTAACTATGGCTACACCTTC	CSVEGGGRANYGYTF
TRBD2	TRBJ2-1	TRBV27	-	TGTGCCAGCAGTTCGACTAGCGGGGGGCGAGGTGAGCAGTTCTTC	CASSSTSGGRGEQFF
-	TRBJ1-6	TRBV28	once	TGTGCCAGCAGTGGTGGGCTGTTGAATTCACCCCTCCACTTT	CASSGGLLNSPLHF
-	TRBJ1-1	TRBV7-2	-	TGTGCCAGCAGCTTTCAGGCCATGAACACTGAAGCTTTCTTT	CASSFQAMNTEAFF
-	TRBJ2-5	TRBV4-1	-	TGCGCCAGCAGCCAAGATCACGAGGGAGTAGGAAAGACCCAGTACTTC	CASSQDHEGVGKTQYF
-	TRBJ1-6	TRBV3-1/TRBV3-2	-	TGTGCCAGCAGCCAAGATCTACCTGGGAGGGATAGATACTCACCCCTCCACTTT	CASSQDLPGRDRYSPLHF
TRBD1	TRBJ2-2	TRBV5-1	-	TGCGCCAGCAGCTCGCGGACAACAGGGGCGGGTAACACCGGGGAGCTGTTTTTT	CASSSRTTGAGNTGELFF
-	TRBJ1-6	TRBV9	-	TGTGCCAGCAGCGTACGACAGGTCAATTCACCCCTCCACTTT	CASSVRQVNSPLHF
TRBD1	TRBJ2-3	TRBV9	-	TGTGCCAGCAGCCCCCCGGGACAGATTCTACATACGCAGTATTTT	CASSPPGQILHTQYF
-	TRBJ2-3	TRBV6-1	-	TGTGCCAGCAGTGAACCTTACTGGGCTAGCCCCTTTCGGGATACGCAGTATTTT	CASSEPYWASPFRDTQYF
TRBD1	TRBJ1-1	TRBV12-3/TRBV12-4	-	TGTGCCAGCAGTCGACAGGGGACTGAAGCTTTCTTT	CASSRQGTEAFF
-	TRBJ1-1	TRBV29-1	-	TGCAGCGGTACCAGGGGCACTGAAGCTTTCTTT	CSGTRGTEAFF
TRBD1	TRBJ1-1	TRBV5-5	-	TGTGCCAGCAGCCTACAGGGGGAGACTGAAGCTTTCTTT	CASSLQGETEAFF
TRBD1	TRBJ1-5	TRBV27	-	TGTGCCAGCAGTTCCTCCGGGACAGGGAGTAGGCCCCAGCATTTT	CASSSSGTGSRPQHF
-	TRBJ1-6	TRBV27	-	TGTGCCAGCACCAATACCGGGACATTCGGTTCACCCCTCCACTTT	CASTNTGTFGSPLHF
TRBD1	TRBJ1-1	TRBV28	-	TGTGCCAGCAGTCGTCCCGGGACAGGGGACACTGAAGCTTTCTTT	CASSRPGTGDTEAFF
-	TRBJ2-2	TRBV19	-	TGTGCCAGTAGACCCACAGGGCCCGGGGAGCTGTTTTTT	CASRPTGPGELFF
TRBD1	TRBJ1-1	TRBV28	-	TGTGCCAGCAGCCCCCGGGACAGGGGGATCCTGGGGTCAGCTTTCTTT	CASSPRDRGILGSAFF
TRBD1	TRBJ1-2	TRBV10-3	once	TGTGCCATCAGTGTACCCTCAGGGGGCGCGGGAGGCTACACCTTC	CAISVPSGGAGGYTF
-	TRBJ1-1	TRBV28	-	TGTGCCAGCAGTCCCCGGGGAGGGGGGGCAAGGACTGAAGCTTTCTTT	CASSPRGGGARTEAFF
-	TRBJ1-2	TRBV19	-	TGTGCCAGTAGTATAGACAGGATTGGCACTCACTACACCTTC	CASSIDRIGTHYTF
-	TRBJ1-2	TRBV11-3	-	TGTGCCAGCAGCCGAAGCGGGGAGGGCTACACCTTC	CASSRSGEGYTF
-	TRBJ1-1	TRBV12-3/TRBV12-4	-	TGTGCCAGCAGTTTGGTCAGGGAATATGCTTTCTTT	CASSLVREYAFF
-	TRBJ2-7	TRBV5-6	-	TGTGCCAGCAGCTTGACTCTGTCCCTAAGCTCCTACGAGCAGTACTTC	CASSLTLSLSSYEQYF
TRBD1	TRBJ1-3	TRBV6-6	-	TGTGCCAGCAGTTACGGACAGGGATTCTCTGGAAACACCATATATTTT	CASSYGQGFSGNTIYF
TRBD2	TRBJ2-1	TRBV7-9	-	TGTGCCAGCAGCTTATGGGCGGGGGGCTTATACAATGAGCAGTTCTTC	CASSLWAGGLYNEQFF
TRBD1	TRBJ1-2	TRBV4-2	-	TGTGCCAGCAGCCACCCCGACAGGGAAAGAAATGGCTACACCTTC	CASSHPDRERNGYTF
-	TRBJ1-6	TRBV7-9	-	TGTGCCAGCAGCCGTTACGAGGGGGCCTATAATTCACCCCTCCACTTT	CASSRYEGAYNSPLHF
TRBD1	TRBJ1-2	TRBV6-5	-	TGTGCCAGCAGTCAGACAGGGGCTGAGGGCTACACCTTC	CASSQTGAEGYTF
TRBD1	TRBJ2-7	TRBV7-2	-	TGTGCCAGCAGCTCAGACAGGGATTCCTACGAGCAGTACTTC	CASSSDRDSYEQYF